The clone carrying this TCR beta chain was detected ten times or more. As yet, its antigen is unknown. The ends were cut back, 0 bases at V and 4 bases at J, with 9 bases in the middle. The CDR3 contains 13 residues. Germline assignment: CDR1 SQVTM and CDR2 ANQGSEA. The sample comes from a study of T cell repertoires in cytomegalovirus infection. Study-level information: Shared public TCR beta signatures pointed to both CMV infection and a matching HLA type. Findings and caveats of the study: Across the ex vivo response, the dominant clonotypes were HLA-C-restricted CMV-specific TCR beta clonotypes. Cumulative frequency (of public TCR beta family members) identified carriers of CMV plus the relevant HLA.

A single record per CDR3 protein comes from TCRdb applying MiXCR to the reads. The table has some 200,000 distinct CDR3 sequences, about a tenth seen once; the top ten hold about 4.2%. The sequence derives from a human donor in good health (CMV status not recorded). Some clones in this sample may be carry-over from other donors' samples. The J gene is TRBJ1-1, the V gene TRBV29-1; D remains unclear. The sample was PBMCs. Here the CDR3 DNA reads TGCAGCGTTGAAGAAGGGCGGGGCACTGAAGCTTTCTTT. Encoded protein: CSVEEGRGTEAFF. Filled out from reference TRBV29-1 and TRBJ1-1, the complete variable domain reads SAVISQKPSRDICQRGTSLTIQCQVDSQVTMMFWYRQQPGQSLTLIATANQGSEATYESGFVIDKFPISRPNLTFSTLTVSNMSPEDSSIYLCSVEEGRGTEAFFGQGTRLTVV.